Listed below are T cell receptor beta chains from one sample, sequenced in a study of shared clonotypes between healthy human individuals. Using immunoSEQ multiplex PCR, the repertoire was profiled, and TCRdb retains in-frame clones only, with some absent. The table records 2,500,000 or so clones, just over 90% of them present only once. The specimen sequenced was naive CD4+ T cells sorted from blood. The receptor source for this set is a man between 18 and 29 years old in good health. CDR3s include the opening cysteine and the closing phenylalanine or tryptophan. The D gene is left open where the match is weak. Clone size is not always given. Where it is, it says once, few, many or a class for expanded clones.

CDR3nt: TGTGCCAGCAGCCCTTTAGCGGGAGGAGAGACCCAGTACTTC
CDR3aa: CASSPLAGGETQYF
j_gene: TRBJ2-5
d_gene: TRBD2
v_gene: TRBV5-6
abundance: once

CDR3nt: TGTGCCAGCAGCTTAGCACTAGCGGGAGGTGGCGAGCAGTACTTC
CDR3aa: CASSLALAGGGEQYF
j_gene: TRBJ2-7
d_gene: TRBD2
v_gene: TRBV11-2
abundance: NA

CDR3nt: TGCGCCAGCAGCTTTGGGAGCGGCGACACAGATACGCAGTATTTT
CDR3aa: CASSFGSGDTDTQYF
j_gene: TRBJ2-3
d_gene: NA
v_gene: TRBV5-1
abundance: NA

CDR3nt: TGTGCCAGCAGCCCCCGAGCTAGCGGGATAGGGGAGCAGTTCTTC
CDR3aa: CASSPRASGIGEQFF
j_gene: TRBJ2-1
d_gene: TRBD2
v_gene: TRBV11-2
abundance: NA

CDR3nt: TGTGCCAGTAGTACCCAAACAGGGGCCGCAATAAATGGCTACACCTTC
CDR3aa: CASSTQTGAAINGYTF
j_gene: TRBJ1-2
d_gene: TRBD1
v_gene: TRBV19
abundance: NA

CDR3nt: TGTGCCAGCAGGGCAGGGGCTAACTACGAGCAGTACTTC
CDR3aa: CASRAGANYEQYF
j_gene: TRBJ2-7
d_gene: NA
v_gene: TRBV6-5
abundance: NA

CDR3nt: TGTGCCATCAGTGACAGGGTTACGGGCACTGAAGCTTTCTTT
CDR3aa: CAISDRVTGTEAFF
j_gene: TRBJ1-1
d_gene: NA
v_gene: TRBV10-3
abundance: NA

CDR3nt: TGTGCCAGTAGGAGACAGGGGTCAACTAATGAAAAACTGTTTTTT
CDR3aa: CASRRQGSTNEKLFF
j_gene: TRBJ1-4
d_gene: TRBD1
v_gene: TRBV19
abundance: NA

CDR3nt: TGCGCCAGCATCCCCGGGACAGGGGAAGGACATGAGCAGTTCTTC
CDR3aa: CASIPGTGEGHEQFF
j_gene: TRBJ2-1
d_gene: TRBD1
v_gene: TRBV10-2
abundance: NA

CDR3nt: TGTGCCAGTAGTCCCCGGAGCGGGGTGATTAACACTGAAGCTTTCTTT
CDR3aa: CASSPRSGVINTEAFF
j_gene: TRBJ1-1
d_gene: NA
v_gene: TRBV19
abundance: NA

CDR3nt: TGTGCCAGCAGTCCATCCGAGACCCAGTACTTC
CDR3aa: CASSPSETQYF
j_gene: TRBJ2-5
d_gene: NA
v_gene: TRBV14
abundance: NA

CDR3nt: TGTGCCTGGAGTGGTTTAGATAGCAATCAGCCCCAGCATTTT
CDR3aa: CAWSGLDSNQPQHF
j_gene: TRBJ1-5
d_gene: NA
v_gene: TRBV30
abundance: NA

CDR3nt: TGTGCCAGCAGCCAAGATACCCCCCGGAGCGGGGGGGGATACGAGCAGTACTTC
CDR3aa: CASSQDTPRSGGGYEQYF
j_gene: TRBJ2-7
d_gene: TRBD2
v_gene: TRBV4-2
abundance: NA

CDR3nt: TGCGCCAGCAGCTCGGGGACAGGTTTGTCTGGAAACACCATATATTTT
CDR3aa: CASSSGTGLSGNTIYF
j_gene: TRBJ1-3
d_gene: TRBD1
v_gene: TRBV5-1
abundance: NA

CDR3nt: TGTGCCAGCAGCTTAGTCAGCGACTCCTACAATGAGCAGTTCTTC
CDR3aa: CASSLVSDSYNEQFF
j_gene: TRBJ2-1
d_gene: NA
v_gene: TRBV7-2
abundance: once

CDR3nt: TGTGCCAGCAGCGTAGAACAGGGAACAGATACGCAGTATTTT
CDR3aa: CASSVEQGTDTQYF
j_gene: TRBJ2-3
d_gene: NA
v_gene: TRBV9
abundance: NA

CDR3nt: TGTGCCAGCAGTGAATGGGGGGTGGAGAGCACAGATACGCAGTATTTT
CDR3aa: CASSEWGVESTDTQYF
j_gene: TRBJ2-3
d_gene: NA
v_gene: TRBV6-1
abundance: NA

CDR3nt: TGTGCCAGCAGTCCGACGGGAGCGGGAGGGCGAGACTACGAGCAGTACTTC
CDR3aa: CASSPTGAGGRDYEQYF
j_gene: TRBJ2-7
d_gene: TRBD2
v_gene: TRBV27
abundance: NA

CDR3nt: TGTGCCAGCAGCGCCGGGACAGGGCACTACGAGCAGTACTTC
CDR3aa: CASSAGTGHYEQYF
j_gene: TRBJ2-7
d_gene: TRBD1
v_gene: TRBV9
abundance: once

CDR3nt: TGTGCCAGCAGTTATCAGGGCTGGACTGAAGCTTTCTTT
CDR3aa: CASSYQGWTEAFF
j_gene: TRBJ1-1
d_gene: NA
v_gene: TRBV6-5
abundance: NA

CDR3nt: TGTGCCAGCCTGGGAAGGGCGCTGGGGAACACTGAAGCTTTCTTT
CDR3aa: CASLGRALGNTEAFF
j_gene: TRBJ1-1
d_gene: NA
v_gene: TRBV6-1
abundance: NA

CDR3nt: TGTGCCAGCAGCTCGGTCGGGGGGCGGAGCACTGAAGCTTTCTTT
CDR3aa: CASSSVGGRSTEAFF
j_gene: TRBJ1-1
d_gene: NA
v_gene: TRBV5-4
abundance: NA

CDR3nt: TGCGCCAGCAAGAAAGGGGAATCCTACAATGAGCAGTTCTTC
CDR3aa: CASKKGESYNEQFF
j_gene: TRBJ2-1
d_gene: NA
v_gene: TRBV10-2
abundance: NA

CDR3nt: TGCGCCAGCAGCCAAGATTCTAGCGGCGGCACAGATACGCAGTATTTT
CDR3aa: CASSQDSSGGTDTQYF
j_gene: TRBJ2-3
d_gene: TRBD2
v_gene: TRBV4-3
abundance: NA

CDR3nt: TGTGCCAGCAGCCCAAAAGGGGGCCAACAGGGGAGCTCCTACGAGCAGTACTTC
CDR3aa: CASSPKGGQQGSSYEQYF
j_gene: TRBJ2-7
d_gene: TRBD1
v_gene: TRBV7-9
abundance: NA

CDR3nt: TGTGCCAGCAGCCTACAGGGACCTAACTATGGCTACACCTTC
CDR3aa: CASSLQGPNYGYTF
j_gene: TRBJ1-2
d_gene: NA
v_gene: TRBV11-2
abundance: NA

CDR3nt: TGTGCCACCAAAGAGGCTAGCCATGAGCAGTTCTTC
CDR3aa: CATKEASHEQFF
j_gene: TRBJ2-1
d_gene: NA
v_gene: TRBV2
abundance: NA

CDR3nt: TGCAGCTATAGCCATGGGGGCTATGAGCAGTTCTTC
CDR3aa: CSYSHGGYEQFF
j_gene: TRBJ2-1
d_gene: NA
v_gene: TRBV29-1
abundance: NA

CDR3nt: TGTGCCAGCAGCTTAGTAGCGACTGCCTACAATGAGCAGTTCTTC
CDR3aa: CASSLVATAYNEQFF
j_gene: TRBJ2-1
d_gene: NA
v_gene: TRBV7-6
abundance: NA

CDR3nt: TGTGCCAGCAGGCGGCGGCCCGGGGGCAATCAGCCCCAGCATTTT
CDR3aa: CASRRRPGGNQPQHF
j_gene: TRBJ1-5
d_gene: NA
v_gene: TRBV27
abundance: NA

CDR3nt: TGTGCCTGGAGTGTAGCCCGGGGGAAGAACTATGGCTACACCTTC
CDR3aa: CAWSVARGKNYGYTF
j_gene: TRBJ1-2
d_gene: NA
v_gene: TRBV30
abundance: NA

CDR3nt: TGTGCCTGGACCGGACAGACAAATTCACCCCTCCACTTT
CDR3aa: CAWTGQTNSPLHF
j_gene: TRBJ1-6
d_gene: NA
v_gene: TRBV30
abundance: NA

CDR3nt: TGTGCCAGTAGTGCTCCCGACAGGGGAGTGACCCAGTACTTC
CDR3aa: CASSAPDRGVTQYF
j_gene: TRBJ2-5
d_gene: TRBD1
v_gene: TRBV19
abundance: NA

CDR3nt: TGTGCCAGCAGCCCCGGGACCCCTTACAATGAGCAGTTCTTC
CDR3aa: CASSPGTPYNEQFF
j_gene: TRBJ2-1
d_gene: NA
v_gene: TRBV6-1
abundance: NA

CDR3nt: TGCGCCAGCAGCCACCGGGACAGAGGGGGGTACGAGCAGTACTTC
CDR3aa: CASSHRDRGGYEQYF
j_gene: TRBJ2-7
d_gene: NA
v_gene: TRBV5-1
abundance: NA

CDR3nt: TGCAGCGTTGCGGGACGTATGAACACTGAAGCTTTCTTT
CDR3aa: CSVAGRMNTEAFF
j_gene: TRBJ1-1
d_gene: NA
v_gene: TRBV29-1
abundance: few

CDR3nt: TGTGCCAGCAGCGCGGGTCTTTCAGGAACAGATACGCAGTATTTT
CDR3aa: CASSAGLSGTDTQYF
j_gene: TRBJ2-3
d_gene: NA
v_gene: TRBV9
abundance: NA

CDR3nt: TGTGCCAGCAGCCAGGTTGGAGGAGCGGGGGGACAAAGGACAGATACGCAGTATTTT
CDR3aa: CASSQVGGAGGQRTDTQYF
j_gene: TRBJ2-3
d_gene: TRBD2
v_gene: TRBV4-2
abundance: NA

CDR3nt: TGCGCCAGCAGCCCAGGAAGTTCGGGTAATGAAAAACTGTTTTTT
CDR3aa: CASSPGSSGNEKLFF
j_gene: TRBJ1-4
d_gene: NA
v_gene: TRBV5-1
abundance: NA

CDR3nt: TGTGCCAGCAGCTTAGGGTGGGGCACTGAAGCTTTCTTT
CDR3aa: CASSLGWGTEAFF
j_gene: TRBJ1-1
d_gene: NA
v_gene: TRBV7-2
abundance: NA

CDR3nt: TGTGCCAGCAGCTCTCGGACTAGCGGAACCTACGAGCAGTACTTC
CDR3aa: CASSSRTSGTYEQYF
j_gene: TRBJ2-7
d_gene: TRBD2
v_gene: TRBV7-2
abundance: NA

CDR3nt: TGTGCCAGCTCACCACCGGTACGGACGGAGAGTGGCTACACCTTC
CDR3aa: CASSPPVRTESGYTF
j_gene: TRBJ1-2
d_gene: NA
v_gene: TRBV18
abundance: NA

CDR3nt: TGCGCCAGCAGCCTAACTAAAGGGAGGGACTCCTATGGCTACACCTTC
CDR3aa: CASSLTKGRDSYGYTF
j_gene: TRBJ1-2
d_gene: NA
v_gene: TRBV4-3
abundance: NA

CDR3nt: TGTGCCAGCAGCAGGGGGGGCCTGGAAGAGACCCAGTACTTC
CDR3aa: CASSRGGLEETQYF
j_gene: TRBJ2-5
d_gene: NA
v_gene: TRBV27
abundance: NA

CDR3nt: TGTGCCAGTAGTATAGGGAGCCTAACAGGGGTGTCCCAGCATTTT
CDR3aa: CASSIGSLTGVSQHF
j_gene: TRBJ1-5
d_gene: TRBD1
v_gene: TRBV19
abundance: NA

CDR3nt: TGTGCCAGCAGTTACCGAGGGGACAGGGGAACCGGGGAGCTGTTTTTT
CDR3aa: CASSYRGDRGTGELFF
j_gene: TRBJ2-2
d_gene: TRBD1
v_gene: TRBV6-5
abundance: NA

CDR3nt: TGTGCCAGCAGCCCAACTGGGAACGGAAACACCATATATTTT
CDR3aa: CASSPTGNGNTIYF
j_gene: TRBJ1-3
d_gene: NA
v_gene: TRBV9
abundance: NA

CDR3nt: TGTGCCAGCAGTTTCTGGGGCGAGGGTAATGAAAAACTGTTTTTT
CDR3aa: CASSFWGEGNEKLFF
j_gene: TRBJ1-4
d_gene: NA
v_gene: TRBV27
abundance: NA

CDR3nt: TGCGCCAGCAGCTGGACTATCGGCCAAGAGACCCAGTACTTC
CDR3aa: CASSWTIGQETQYF
j_gene: TRBJ2-5
d_gene: NA
v_gene: TRBV5-1
abundance: NA

CDR3nt: TGTGCCAGCAGTGTTCCGGGACAGGGAGCTACTAACTATGGCTACACCTTC
CDR3aa: CASSVPGQGATNYGYTF
j_gene: TRBJ1-2
d_gene: TRBD1
v_gene: TRBV6-1
abundance: NA

CDR3nt: TGCGCCAGCAGCTACCCACCGGGACAGGGGGACTCGAACACTGAAGCTTTCTTT
CDR3aa: CASSYPPGQGDSNTEAFF
j_gene: TRBJ1-1
d_gene: TRBD1
v_gene: TRBV5-1
abundance: NA

CDR3nt: TGTGCCAGCACTGGGGGGGGCACAGATACGCAGTATTTT
CDR3aa: CASTGGGTDTQYF
j_gene: TRBJ2-3
d_gene: TRBD2
v_gene: TRBV28
abundance: NA